One and the same sample provided the 11 T cell receptor beta chains below, sequenced in a study of vaccination and CD4 T cells after COVID-19. Researchers used the Oncomine TCR Beta short-read assay to sequence DNA from cultured CD4+ T cells. TCRdb processed the PCR reads anew with MiXCR; each CDR3 protein has one entry. The table includes 15,000 to 25,000 distinct CDR3 sequences, 45% to 70% detected once. Sample treatment: approximately 10-day PBMC culture with coronavirus spike peptide pools or control peptides (ViraFEST assay). Their specific antigens are unknown. The specimen was CD4+ T cells from blood, cultured in vitro. The receptors were gathered from a human donor who had recovered from COVID-19.

DNA of the CDR3: TGTGCCAGCAGCTACCGACAGCTGACTGAAGCTTTCTTT. Protein sequence: CASSYRQLTEAFF. The V call is TRBV11-2, the J call TRBJ1-1, with a possible D match to TRBD1 (5 bases). CDR1 and CDR2 (germline): SGHAT, FQNNGV. The V and J ends lost 4 bases and 5 bases respectively, with 11 bases between them. There are 13 residues in the CDR3.

The rearrangement links TRBV11-3 to TRBJ1-3; the D is unclear. V dropped 5 bases and J dropped 3 bases, with 5 bases sitting between them. Germline V gene data show CDR1 as SGHNT and CDR2 as YENEEA. The CDR3 runs to 12 residues. The CDR3 DNA is TGTGCCAGCAGCATCGGTGGAAACACCATATATTTT. Its translation is CASSIGGNTIYF.

This sequence joins TRBV11-2 and TRBJ1-5, with 7 bases lining up with TRBD1. V was pared by 5 bases and J by 6 bases, with 10 bases of the junction left unmatched. Germline CDR1 SGHAT, CDR2 FQNNGV. The CDR3 spans 15 residues. CDR3: CASSKQTGLVQPQHF. In nucleotides, the CDR3 is TGTGCCAGCAGCAAACAGACAGGGTTGGTTCAGCCCCAGCATTTT.

This clonotype is medium-sized (0.01 to 0.1%) by share. The chain uses TRBV19 and TRBJ2-7; 8 bases align to TRBD1. V was pared by 6 bases and J by 3 bases, with 4 bases of the junction left unmatched. The CDR3 contains 13 residues. Germline V gene sequence: CDR1 LNHDA, CDR2 SQIVND (reference sequence). The CDR3 is CASSVDRGYEQYF. The DNA for the CDR3 is TGTGCCAGTAGCGTCGACAGGGGCTACGAGCAGTACTTC.

The chain employs TRBV28 and TRBJ1-2; 8 nucleotides line up with TRBD1. The J segment lost 8 bases and the V segment lost 7 bases, leaving 12 bases of the junction unmatched. Germline CDR1 reads MDHEN; CDR2 reads SYDVKM. The CDR3 is made up of 14 amino acids. The CDR3 sequence is CASNNPDRVGGYTF. Written as DNA, the CDR3 is TGTGCCAGCAATAACCCGGACAGGGTCGGAGGCTACACCTTC.

This clonotype was picked up a small number of times. The V gene is TRBV6-5, the J gene TRBJ1-6; tentative D call: TRBD1 (5 bases). CDR1 is MNHEY and CDR2 is SVGAGI in the germline V gene. With 2 bases removed from V and 5 bases from J, the gap between germline ends came to 16 bases. This CDR3 is built from 17 residues. The CDR3 DNA is TGTGCCAGCAGTTACAGGGGTAGGGCCATGAATAATTCACCCCTCCACTTT. Protein product: CASSYRGRAMNNSPLHF.

The chain joins TRBV25-1 to TRBJ2-7; possibly TRBD1 for D (6 bases). CDR1 is MGHDK and CDR2 is SYGVNS in the germline V gene. Trimming removed 1 base from V and 2 bases from J, with 12 bases in between. The CDR3 runs to 15 residues. This CDR3 is CASSEWGQGTYEQYF. The CDR3 coding sequence is TGTGCCAGCAGTGAATGGGGGCAGGGAACCTACGAGCAGTACTTC.

This clonotype was seen a few times. This chain joins TRBV2 and TRBJ2-7, with D tentatively TRBD1 (6 bases). Germline values: CDR1 SNHLY, CDR2 FYNNEI. CDR3 size: 13 residues. The CDR3 DNA follows: TGTGTCGCGAGCCCGGACAGAGCCTACGAGCAGTACTTC. Its protein product is CVASPDRAYEQYF.

The CDR3 loop is CASSGESSYNSPLHF. CDR3 sequence (DNA): TGTGCCAGCAGTGGAGAGAGCTCCTATAATTCACCCCTCCACTTT. The chain links TRBV2 to TRBJ1-6, with D unresolved. The CDR3 consists of 15 residues. V dropped 4 bases and J dropped 0 bases, with 7 bases sitting between them. The V gene's germline CDR1 is SNHLY and CDR2 FYNNEI.

Only a few counts were recorded for this clonotype. The rearrangement uses TRBV6-1 and TRBJ1-5; D not certain. CDR3 size: 18 residues. Trimming shortened V by 4 bases and J by 9 bases, and 28 bases separated the two germline ends. Germline V lookup: CDR1 MNHNS, CDR2 SASEGT. The CDR3 nucleotides are TGTGCCAGCAGTGTGCAGCCGCCGGTCAAGTCAGCAGTCTGGCCCCAGCATTTT. This encodes CASSVQPPVKSAVWPQHF.

The chain couples TRBV10-1 to TRBJ1-1, with unresolved D. This CDR3 region has 13 residues. Germline V gives CDR1 WNHNN, CDR2 SYGVQD (reference sequence). The V and J ends lost 6 bases and 1 base respectively, with 9 bases between them. The CDR3, as DNA: TGCGCCAGCAGGGGGAGTCGGAACACTGAAGCTTTCTTT. Translating it yields CASRGSRNTEAFF.